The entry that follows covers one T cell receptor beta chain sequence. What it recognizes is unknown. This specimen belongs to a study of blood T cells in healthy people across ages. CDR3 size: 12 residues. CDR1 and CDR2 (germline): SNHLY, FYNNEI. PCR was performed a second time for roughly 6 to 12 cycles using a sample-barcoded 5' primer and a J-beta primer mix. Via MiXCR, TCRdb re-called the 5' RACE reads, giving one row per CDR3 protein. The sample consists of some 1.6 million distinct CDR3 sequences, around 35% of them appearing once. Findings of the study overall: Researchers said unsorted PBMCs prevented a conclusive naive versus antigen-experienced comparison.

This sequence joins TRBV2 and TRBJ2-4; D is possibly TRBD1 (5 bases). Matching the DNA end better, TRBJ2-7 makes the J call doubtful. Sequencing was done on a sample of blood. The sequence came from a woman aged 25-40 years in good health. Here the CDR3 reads CASNRGSYEQYF. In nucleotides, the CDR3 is TGTGCCAGCAATAGGGGATCCTACGAGCAGTACTTC.